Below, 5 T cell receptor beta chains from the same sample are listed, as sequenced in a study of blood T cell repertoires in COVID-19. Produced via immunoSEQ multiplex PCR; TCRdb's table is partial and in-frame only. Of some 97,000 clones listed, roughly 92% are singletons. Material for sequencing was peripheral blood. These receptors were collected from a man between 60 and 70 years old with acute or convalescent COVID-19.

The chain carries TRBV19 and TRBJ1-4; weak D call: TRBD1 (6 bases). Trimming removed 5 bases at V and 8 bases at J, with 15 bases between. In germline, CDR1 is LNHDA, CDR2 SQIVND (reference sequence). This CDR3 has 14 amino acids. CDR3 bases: TGTGCCAGTAGTCCACAGGGTACGCAGGAAAAACTGTTTTTT. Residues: CASSPQGTQEKLFF.

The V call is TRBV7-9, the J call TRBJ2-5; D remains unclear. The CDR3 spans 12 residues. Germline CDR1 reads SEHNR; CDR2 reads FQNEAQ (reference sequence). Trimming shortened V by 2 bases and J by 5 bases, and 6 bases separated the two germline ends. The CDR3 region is CASSLSGETQYF. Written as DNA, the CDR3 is TGTGCCAGCAGCTTAAGTGGCGAGACCCAGTACTTC.

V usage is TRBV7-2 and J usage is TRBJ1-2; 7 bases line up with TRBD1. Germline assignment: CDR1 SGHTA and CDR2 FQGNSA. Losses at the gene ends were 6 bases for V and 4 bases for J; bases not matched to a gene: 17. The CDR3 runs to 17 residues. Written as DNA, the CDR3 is TGTGCCAGCAGTCCGTGGACAGGTGCATCGTTTAGCTATGGCTACACCTTC. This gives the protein CASSPWTGASFSYGYTF.

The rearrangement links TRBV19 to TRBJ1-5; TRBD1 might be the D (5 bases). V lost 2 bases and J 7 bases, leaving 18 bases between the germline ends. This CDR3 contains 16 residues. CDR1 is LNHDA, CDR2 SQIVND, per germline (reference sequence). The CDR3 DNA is TGTGCCAGTAGTATACACCAAGGACGGGGGAACCAGCCCCAGCATTTT. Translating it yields CASSIHQGRGNQPQHF.

Written as DNA, the CDR3 is TGTGCCAGCAGTTACTCGATGGAGAGCACAGATACGCAGTATTTT. It specifies CASSYSMESTDTQYF. V gene TRBV6-2 or TRBV6-3 combines with J gene TRBJ2-3; no firm D call. V was cut by 0 bases and J by 0 bases, with 7 bases left in between. This CDR3 contains 15 residues. Germline V gives CDR1 MNHEY, CDR2 SVGEGT.